The next 29 T cell receptor beta chains were all read from a single sample in a study of graft-versus-host responses after intestinal transplantation. Sequencing was performed with immunoSEQ multiplex PCR; in TCRdb, only in-frame clones are kept and a portion is missing. The sample contains 75,000 to 95,000 clones, approximately 94% of which appear only once. These receptors are not linked to any known antigen. Specimen: unstimulated CD8+ T cells sorted from spleen or lymph node cells, collected before intestinal transplant. The receptors derive from a human donor who received an intestinal transplant.

The V and J genes are TRBV6-1 and TRBJ1-1, with D tentatively TRBD1 (5 bases). This CDR3 comprises 12 residues. V was shortened by 6 bases and J by 4 bases, with 9 bases between the two germline ends. Germline V gives CDR1 MNHNS, CDR2 SASEGT. The DNA of the CDR3 is TGTGCCAGCAGAGGACATTCCACTGAAGCTTTCTTT. Its protein product is CASRGHSTEAFF.

The chain employs TRBV7-8 and TRBJ2-7, with D possibly TRBD2 on 5 matching bases. The V end was cut by 1 base, the J end by 3 bases, with 13 bases between. The CDR3 extends over 15 amino acids. Germline lookup yields CDR1 SGHVS and CDR2 FQNEAQ. The CDR3: CASSLGPDSRYEQYF. The CDR3 nucleotides read TGTGCCAGCAGCTTAGGACCGGACTCCCGCTACGAGCAGTACTTC.

CDR3 bases: TGTGCCTGGACTAGCGGGGGGCCAGATACGCAGTATTTT. This codes for CAWTSGGPDTQYF. The chain links TRBV30 to TRBJ2-3; 11 bases fit TRBD2. The CDR3 consists of 13 residues. The ends lost 4 bases at V and 4 bases at J; junction bases unmatched: 1. From germline, CDR1 is GTSNPN and CDR2 SVGIG (reference sequence).

The V and J genes are TRBV4-3 and TRBJ2-3; 9 positions match TRBD2. The germline CDR1 and CDR2 sequences are LGHNA and YSLEER. This CDR3 comprises 16 residues. Trimming at V came to 2 bases and at J to 2 bases, leaving 5 bases not matched to a gene. DNA of the CDR3: TGCGCCAGCAGCCAACAAGCGGGGGGTTTCACAGATACGCAGTATTTT. Translating it yields CASSQQAGGFTDTQYF.

This clone was seen a single time. The chain recombines TRBV27 with TRBJ1-2; weak D call: TRBD1 (6 bases). The CDR3 runs 14 residues. CDR1 and CDR2 (germline): MNHEY, SMNVEV (reference sequence). Trimming left V 8 bases short and J 4 bases short, with 17 bases between. Here the CDR3 DNA reads TGTGCCAGCGCCGTTTCCCCAGGGGTCTATGGCTACACCTTC. Translated: CASAVSPGVYGYTF.

The V and J genes are TRBV27 and TRBJ1-6; D is possibly TRBD1 (5 bases). This CDR3 is built from 16 residues. CDR1 and CDR2 from the germline V gene are MNHEY and SMNVEV (reference sequence). V lost 2 bases and J 8 bases, leaving 16 bases between the germline ends. CDR3 DNA: TGTGCCAGCAGTTTACTCCGAGGCGGGGGTTATTCACCCCTCCACTTT. Its protein is CASSLLRGGGYSPLHF.

The chain employs TRBV27 and TRBJ2-3, with D tentatively TRBD1 (6 bases). Germline-derived CDR1 and CDR2 are MNHEY and SMNVEV (reference sequence). The CDR3 contains 15 residues. Trimming removed 3 bases from V and 1 base from J, with 11 bases in between. Here the CDR3 DNA reads TGTGCCAGCAGTTTGTCCAGGGGTGGCACAGATACGCAGTATTTT. The encoded protein is CASSLSRGGTDTQYF.

This chain uses TRBV5-6 with TRBJ2-1; a weak D match, TRBD2 (8 bases). There are 18 residues in the CDR3. Trimming cost V 1 base and J 1 base, with 18 bases left between them. The germline V gene encodes CDR1 SGHDT and CDR2 YYEEEE. Written as DNA, the CDR3 is TGTGCCAGCAGCTTGTTCACGGGGGGGACAGAGTCCTACAATGAGCAGTTCTTC. Protein: CASSLFTGGTESYNEQFF.

V and J are TRBV5-5 and TRBJ2-3; 8 bases are shared with TRBD1. V lost 2 bases to trimming and J lost 0 bases; unmatched junction nucleotides: 5. The CDR3 is 16 amino acids. Germline values: CDR1 SGHKS, CDR2 YYEKEE (reference sequence). For the CDR3, the DNA is TGTGCCAGCAGCTTCCCAGGGGGCGTAAGCACAGATACGCAGTATTTT. It translates to CASSFPGGVSTDTQYF.

The genes are TRBV9 and TRBJ2-7; 8 bases match TRBD2. This CDR3 has 14 residues. V gave up 0 bases and J gave up 7 bases; unmatched junction bases: 6. Germline lookup yields CDR1 SGDLS and CDR2 YYNGEE. CDR3 residues: CASSVGGGPREQYF. CDR3 nucleotides: TGTGCCAGCAGCGTAGGCGGGGGGCCGAGGGAGCAGTACTTC.

This chain joins TRBV27 and TRBJ2-7; D is perhaps TRBD1 (5 bases). Trimming took off 2 bases at V and 2 bases at J, with 10 bases between the two ends. This CDR3 region has 14 residues. Per the germline V gene, CDR1 is MNHEY and CDR2 is SMNVEV (reference sequence). CDR3 amino acids: CASSLRDRAYEQYF. CDR3 nucleotides: TGTGCCAGCAGTTTACGCGACAGAGCCTACGAGCAGTACTTC.

The rearrangement joins TRBV2 to TRBJ1-5; the match to TRBD1 covers 7 bases. The germline V gene has CDR1 SNHLY and CDR2 FYNNEI. V trimming: 6 bases; J trimming: 1 base; junction bases outside the gene matches: 3. This CDR3 region has 14 residues. CDR3 region: CASRIGGSNQPQHF. CDR3 nucleotide sequence: TGTGCCAGCAGGATAGGGGGCAGCAATCAGCCCCAGCATTTT.

The rearrangement uses TRBV9 and TRBJ1-3, with unresolved D. Trimming took 0 bases from V and 3 from J, leaving 7 bases between them. The V gene's germline CDR1 is SGDLS and CDR2 YYNGEE. This CDR3 is built from 14 residues. The CDR3 region has the DNA TGTGCCAGCAGCGTAGGGCTCAATGGAAACACCATATATTTT. Translated: CASSVGLNGNTIYF.

The rearrangement joins TRBV4-1 to TRBJ1-1, with TRBD1 as a possible D gene (5 bases). There are 13 residues in the CDR3. Trimming took off 4 bases at V and 5 bases at J, with 11 bases between the two ends. Germline CDR1 and CDR2: MGHRA and YSYEKL. The CDR3 sequence: CASSPGTETEAFF. The CDR3 DNA follows: TGCGCCAGCAGCCCCGGGACTGAAACTGAAGCTTTCTTT.

The chain recombines TRBV4-3 with TRBJ2-2; TRBD1 is a possible D gene (6 bases). The CDR3 runs to 14 residues. Per germline, CDR1 LGHNA and CDR2 YSLEER. The V and J ends lost 5 bases and 6 bases respectively, with 13 bases between them. CDR3 loop: CASSKGTSPGELFF. The CDR3, as DNA: TGCGCCAGCAGCAAGGGGACATCCCCCGGGGAGCTGTTTTTT.

CDR3 loop: CASSQTTVDGDNEQFF. The CDR3 DNA is TGCGCCAGCAGCCAAACGACAGTGGATGGGGACAATGAGCAGTTCTTC. The gene calls are TRBV4-3 and TRBJ2-1, with D possibly TRBD1 on 5 matching bases. The germline gives CDR1 LGHNA, CDR2 YSLEER. This CDR3 contains 16 residues. The V end was cut by 2 bases, the J end by 5 bases, with 16 bases between.

This chain uses TRBV19 with TRBJ2-7, with 8 bases fitting TRBD1. J lost 6 bases, V lost 7 bases, and 8 bases had no gene match. Looked up from germline, CDR1 is LNHDA and CDR2 is SQIVND (reference sequence). The CDR3 has 13 residues. The CDR3 loop is CASTGQGPGEQYF. As DNA, the CDR3 is TGTGCCAGTACTGGACAGGGTCCTGGCGAGCAGTACTTC.

The chain carries TRBV13 and TRBJ2-1; TRBD2 matches at 9 bases. The germline gives CDR1 PRHDT, CDR2 FYEKMQ (reference sequence). The CDR3 contains 16 residues. J lost 4 bases, V lost 5 bases, and 9 bases had no gene match. CDR3 loop: CASSPGLSGGYNEQFF. The CDR3 DNA follows: TGTGCCAGCAGCCCCGGACTTAGCGGGGGATACAATGAGCAGTTCTTC.

As to this clone: Other DNA sequences of this sample code for an identical CDR3. This chain joins TRBV2 and TRBJ1-5, with a weak D call TRBD1 (6 bases). CDR3 length equals 14 residues. The germline V gene has CDR1 SNHLY and CDR2 FYNNEI. Trimming removed 1 base at V and 4 bases at J, with 8 bases between. The CDR3 DNA follows: TGTGCCAGCAGTGAAGGGACAGATAATCAGCCCCAGCATTTT. This gives the protein CASSEGTDNQPQHF.

V gene TRBV11-2 combines with J gene TRBJ1-2; 7 bases match TRBD1. Trimming at V came to 4 bases and at J to 5 bases, leaving 19 bases not matched to a gene. The CDR3 extends over 18 amino acids. Germline loops: CDR1 SGHAT, CDR2 FQNNGV. For the CDR3, the DNA is TGTGCCAGCAGCTCTCAACTCGGAGGGGGAAGGGGGCTATATGGCTACACCTTC. Residues: CASSSQLGGGRGLYGYTF.

The chain has TRBV7-2 and TRBJ2-7; TRBD1 might be the D (5 bases). Trimming cost V 3 bases and J 3 bases, with 6 bases left between them. Looked up from germline, CDR1 is SGHTA and CDR2 is FQGNSA. There are 12 residues in the CDR3. The CDR3 sequence is CASSFQGYEQYF. DNA for the CDR3: TGTGCCAGCAGCTTTCAGGGCTACGAGCAGTACTTC.

V gene TRBV11-2 combines with J gene TRBJ1-1; D perhaps matches TRBD1 (5 bases). Germline lookup yields CDR1 SGHAT and CDR2 FQNNGV. V was trimmed by 5 bases and J by 3 bases, leaving 16 bases between them. The CDR3 is 15 residues long. The CDR3 region is CASSPISGGDTEAFF. The CDR3 DNA sequence: TGTGCCAGCAGCCCGATTTCTGGGGGGGACACTGAAGCTTTCTTT.

The count of this clone is one. The chain recombines TRBV6-1 with TRBJ1-5; possible D gene TRBD1, 6 bases. The germline V and J ends were trimmed by 4 bases and 5 bases, with 18 bases remaining between them. CDR1 and CDR2 from the germline V gene are MNHNS and SASEGT. This CDR3 has 16 amino acids. In DNA form, the CDR3 reads TGTGCCAGCAGTGTCCCTTGGACAGACCGAGATCAGCCCCAGCATTTT. This sequence encodes CASSVPWTDRDQPQHF.

The CDR3 DNA sequence: TGTGCCAGTAGTAGGTCCGGGAATGCCTACGAGCAGTACTTC. Protein: CASSRSGNAYEQYF. This chain links TRBV19 with TRBJ2-7, with a possible D match to TRBD2 (5 bases). The V and J ends lost 4 bases and 2 bases respectively, with 12 bases between them. The V gene's germline CDR1 is LNHDA and CDR2 SQIVND (reference sequence). The CDR3 totals 14 residues. Based on the CDR3 plus reference TRBV19 and TRBJ2-7, the full variable domain is DGGITQSPKYLFRKEGQNVTLSCEQNLNHDAMYWYRQDPGQGLRLIYYSQIVNDFQKGDIAEGYSVSREKKESFPLTVTSAQKNPTAFYLCASSRSGNAYEQYFGPGTRLTVT.

The CDR3 reads CASSQESGLADTQYF. In nucleotides, the CDR3 is TGCGCCAGCAGCCAAGAGAGTGGACTAGCGGATACGCAGTATTTT. The chain couples TRBV4-1 to TRBJ2-3, with TRBD2 matching over 9 bases. This CDR3 spans 15 amino acids. V lost 0 bases to trimming and J lost 6 bases; unmatched junction nucleotides: 4. CDR1 and CDR2 from the germline V gene are MGHRA and YSYEKL.

The chain couples TRBV30 to TRBJ2-5; tentative D call: TRBD1 (6 bases). The CDR3 has 14 residues. V was clipped by 1 base and J by 2 bases, with 11 bases between them. The germline gives CDR1 GTSNPN, CDR2 SVGIG (reference sequence). DNA for the CDR3: TGTGCCTGGAGTGATACAGGGTTTCAAGAGACCCAGTACTTC. The encoded protein is CAWSDTGFQETQYF.

This clone showed up just once. J is TRBJ1-5 and V is TRBV11-3, with unresolved D. CDR1 SGHNT and CDR2 YENEEA come from the germline V gene. This CDR3 is 15 amino acids long. The V and J ends lost 8 bases and 9 bases respectively, with 23 bases between them. The CDR3, as DNA: TGTGCCAGCCCCCTTCCTTATAGAGGAGATTCGCCCCAGCATTTT. Translated, it gives CASPLPYRGDSPQHF.

The genes are TRBV2 and TRBJ1-6; 9 bases are a match to TRBD1. Per germline, CDR1 SNHLY and CDR2 FYNNEI. V shed 3 bases, J shed 7 bases, and the junction held 4 bases outside the gene matches. The CDR3 runs to 15 residues. CDR3 amino acids: CASSDTGTGNSPLHF. The DNA for the CDR3 is TGTGCCAGCAGTGATACCGGGACAGGGAATTCACCCCTCCACTTT. Complete variable domain (other parts from reference TRBV2 and TRBJ1-6): EPEVTQTPSHQVTQMGQEVILRCVPISNHLYFYWYRQILGQKVEFLVSFYNNEISEKSEIFDDQFSVERPDGSNFTLKIRSTKLEDSAMYFCASSDTGTGNSPLHFGNGTRLTVT.

This chain links TRBV4-1 with TRBJ1-1, with TRBD1 as a possible D gene (6 bases). Germline-derived CDR1 and CDR2 are MGHRA and YSYEKL. There are 18 residues in the CDR3. With 0 bases removed from V and 0 bases from J, the gap between germline ends came to 17 bases. The CDR3 region has the DNA TGCGCCAGCAGCCAAGATCCCGAAGCGGGGGGCCTGAACACTGAAGCTTTCTTT. Translated: CASSQDPEAGGLNTEAFF.